Each of the 10 T cell receptor beta chains below was sequenced from the same sample in a study of T cells after yellow fever vaccination. TCRdb analysed the 5' RACE reads with MiXCR anew, one entry per CDR3 protein. The sample contains about 99,000 distinct CDR3 sequences, roughly 5.8% of which appear only once. Sequenced material: CD8+ T cells sorted from PBMCs, taken 10 days after the yellow fever booster vaccination. These receptor sequences come from a man aged 18 to 29 who received the YFV17D yellow fever vaccine.

This clonotype was detected ten times or more. The gene calls are TRBV5-4 and TRBJ2-3, with 7 bases identical to TRBD2. The V gene's germline CDR1 is SGHNT and CDR2 YYREEE (reference sequence). CDR3 length: 15 residues. The ends lost 3 bases at V and 1 base at J; junction bases unmatched: 5. The CDR3 loop is CASSSSAGGTDTQYF. CDR3 coding DNA: TGTGCCAGCAGCTCCTCGGCGGGGGGCACAGATACGCAGTATTTT. Filled out from reference TRBV5-4 and TRBJ2-3, the complete variable domain reads ETGVTQSPTHLIKTRGQQVTLRCSSQSGHNTVSWYQQALGQGPQFIFQYYREEENGRGNFPPRFSGLQFPNYSSELNVNALELDDSALYLCASSSSAGGTDTQYFGPGTRLTVL.

This clonotype was seen many times. The V and J genes are TRBV6-5 and TRBJ2-1; 9 nucleotides match TRBD1. This CDR3 is built from 15 residues. Germline V gene lookup returns CDR1 MNHEY and CDR2 SVGAGI. With V trimmed by 4 bases and J by 9 bases, 10 bases remained unmatched. The CDR3 region has the DNA TGTGCCAGCAGTTCCGGGACAGGGATCGGGAGTGAGCAGTTCTTC. It codes for CASSSGTGIGSEQFF.

This clonotype showed up many times. V gene TRBV7-8 combines with J gene TRBJ2-7; the D gene could be TRBD1 or TRBD2 (6 bases each). Germline CDR1 SGHVS, CDR2 FQNEAQ. The CDR3 sequence is 17 residues long. Trimming stripped 1 base from V and 2 bases from J, with 18 bases between. The CDR3 here is CASSLGVRGEETYEQYV. Written as DNA, the CDR3 is TGTGCCAGCAGCTTAGGGGTTAGGGGGGAAGAGACCTACGAGCAGTACGTC.

This chain joins TRBV4-2 and TRBJ2-2; TRBD2 agrees at 7 bases. CDR1 and CDR2 from the germline V gene are LGHNA and YNFKEQ. V dropped 2 bases and J dropped 4; count of bases not matched to a gene: 7. CDR3 length: 16 amino acids. CDR3: CASSQLAGEPTGELFF. Here the CDR3 DNA reads TGTGCCAGCAGCCAATTGGCGGGGGAGCCCACCGGGGAGCTGTTTTTT.

This clonotype turned up a few times. The rearrangement uses TRBV29-1 and TRBJ1-1, with unresolved D. This CDR3 contains 12 residues. Germline CDR1 SQVTM, CDR2 ANQGSEA. V lost 3 bases and J 6 bases, leaving 11 bases between the germline ends. As DNA, the CDR3 is TGCAGCGTTGAGTCCGCAGGAGCTGAAGCTTTCTTT. It codes for CSVESAGAEAFF.

A few counts support this clonotype. This chain links TRBV5-1 with TRBJ1-3, with TRBD1 matching over 7 bases. J gave up 0 bases and V 3 bases, and 6 bases lay outside the gene matches. This CDR3 contains 16 residues. CDR1 and CDR2 (germline): SGHRS, YFSETQ. CDR3 in DNA: TGCGCCAGCAGCTCACAGGGGCCGAGCTCTGGAAACACCATATATTTT. The encoded protein is CASSSQGPSSGNTIYF.

This clonotype was found many times. This rearrangement joins TRBV6-5 to TRBJ2-7; TRBD1 might be the D (5 bases). This CDR3 spans 14 amino acids. V was shortened by 0 bases and J by 3 bases, with 9 bases between the two germline ends. Germline loops: CDR1 MNHEY, CDR2 SVGAGI. The CDR3 coding sequence is TGTGCCAGCAGTTACTCCCAGGGCAGCTACGAGCAGTACTTC. It encodes CASSYSQGSYEQYF.

The J gene is TRBJ1-2, the V gene TRBV12-3 or TRBV12-4, with D unresolved. The CDR3 contains 12 residues. Between the trimmed V and J ends, which lost 8 bases and 7 bases, there was a span of 14 bases. CDR3 DNA sequence: TGTGCCAGCGCAGTTGGTGTAGGTGGCTACACCTTC. Protein: CASAVGVGGYTF.

J is TRBJ2-1 and V is TRBV20-1; 9 bases map to TRBD2. Germline V gives CDR1 DFQATT, CDR2 SNEGSKA (reference sequence). V dropped 3 bases and J dropped 12; count of bases not matched to a gene: 12. The CDR3 consists of 14 residues. CDR3 region: CSASAAGGGLGQFF. Written as DNA, the CDR3 is TGCAGTGCTAGTGCGGCGGGGGGGGGCCTAGGGCAGTTCTTC.

The chain combines TRBV11-2 with TRBJ2-5, with 9 nucleotides matching TRBD1. The CDR3 consists of 16 residues. V shed 1 base and J 5 bases; nucleotides not matched to a gene: 8. Per the germline V gene, CDR1 is SGHAT and CDR2 is FQNNGV. CDR3 in amino acids: CASSLVKGQGSETQYF. The CDR3 DNA is TGTGCCAGCAGCTTAGTAAAAGGACAGGGGAGCGAGACCCAGTACTTC.